A selection of T cell receptor beta chains follows, all from one sample in a study of PD-L1 blockade in urothelial cancer. Libraries were prepared by immunoSEQ multiplex PCR; TCRdb keeps only in-frame clonotypes and omits some of them. This table has about 51,000 clones, approximately 90% appearing once. This specimen was PBMCs, taken around atezolizumab (anti-PD-L1) treatment. Source of these receptors: a man aged 60 to 69 with urothelial cancer. CDR3s include the opening cysteine and the closing phenylalanine or tryptophan. The D gene is left open where the match is weak. Clone sizes are given selectively: once, few, many, or a class where the clone is expanded.

j_call	v_call	clone_size	d_call	cdr3_nt	cdr3_aa
TRBJ2-1	TRBV29-1	.	TRBD1	TGCAGCGTCCTGACAGGGGGCGTAGGTGGTGAGCAGTTCTTC	CSVLTGGVGGEQFF
TRBJ2-3	TRBV5-1	.	.	TGCGCCAGCAGCTTGCGGGGCACAGATACGCAGTATTTT	CASSLRGTDTQYF
TRBJ2-7	TRBV28	.	TRBD2	TGTGCCAGCAGTCCCCGACTAGCGGGAGGGTACGAGCAGTACTTC	CASSPRLAGGYEQYF
TRBJ1-1	TRBV5-6	.	.	TGTGCCAGCAGCTCAGGGTGGCAGGGACAGAACACTGAAGCTTTCTTT	CASSSGWQGQNTEAFF
TRBJ1-2	TRBV18	.	.	TGTGCCAGCTCACCTCCTAATTCCGGGAATAACTATGGCTACACCTTC	CASSPPNSGNNYGYTF
TRBJ1-3	TRBV7-9	.	.	TGTGCCAGCAGCTTATTTTCGGACGCGGGCTCTGGAAACACCATATATTTT	CASSLFSDAGSGNTIYF
TRBJ2-6	TRBV9	.	.	TGTGCCAGCAGCGTGGGGAGTCTGTTCTCTGGGGCCAACGTCCTGACTTTC	CASSVGSLFSGANVLTF
TRBJ1-5	TRBV6-1	.	.	TGTGCCAGCAGTGATAGAGGGAGTAGCAATCAGCCCCAGCATTTT	CASSDRGSSNQPQHF
TRBJ1-6	TRBV5-1	.	.	TGCGCCAGCAGCTTGGAGTGGGGCGCGAATTCACCCCTCCACTTT	CASSLEWGANSPLHF
TRBJ1-2	TRBV4-2	.	TRBD1	TGTGCCAGCAGCGCCGGGACAGGGGATACCTATGGCTACACCTTC	CASSAGTGDTYGYTF
TRBJ1-1	TRBV10-1	.	.	TGCGCCAGCAGTGAGTACGGGAACACTGAAGCTTTCTTT	CASSEYGNTEAFF
TRBJ2-5	TRBV5-1	.	.	TGCGCCAGCAGCTTTGGAGGGTCCCCCCCACAAGAGACCCAGTACTTC	CASSFGGSPPQETQYF
TRBJ2-7	TRBV2	.	TRBD1	TGTGCCAGCAGCCGGGACAGTTTCTACGAGCAGTACTTC	CASSRDSFYEQYF
TRBJ2-7	TRBV4-1	.	.	TGCGCCAGCAGCCAAGATTACGGGGGGCGCGGACAAGACTTC	CASSQDYGGRGQDF
TRBJ2-5	TRBV25-1	.	TRBD1	TGTGCCAGCAGTGCAGACAGGGCGGGCGAGACCCAGTACTTC	CASSADRAGETQYF
TRBJ2-7	TRBV9	once	TRBD2	TGTGCCAGCAGCGTAGATGGCGGGAGGGCCAACGAGCAGTACTTC	CASSVDGGRANEQYF
TRBJ1-2	TRBV30	.	.	TGTGCCTGGAGTACAGGACAGCTGGGCGGCTACACCTTC	CAWSTGQLGGYTF
TRBJ2-7	TRBV6-5	.	.	TGTGCCAGCAGACAGGTCTCCTACGAGCAGTACTTC	CASRQVSYEQYF
TRBJ1-6	TRBV27	.	TRBD1	TGTGCCAGCAGCCAAAACAGGGGGTTGGGTAATCCCCTCCACTTT	CASSQNRGLGNPLHF
TRBJ2-7	TRBV18	.	TRBD1	TGTGCCAGCTCAGCCCGGGACAGGGGGCCCTACGAGCAGTACTTC	CASSARDRGPYEQYF
TRBJ2-1	TRBV7-9	.	.	TGTGCCAGCAGCCCGCGGGACCCGAAGACGTCCTACAATGAGCAGTTCTTC	CASSPRDPKTSYNEQFF
TRBJ1-1	TRBV27	.	.	TGTGCCAGCAGTCCCCGGGGGAACACTGAAGCTTTCTTT	CASSPRGNTEAFF